A selection of T cell receptor beta chains follows, all from one sample in a study of cytotoxic CD8 clonotypes in ibrutinib-treated CLL. Measured with immunoSEQ multiplex PCR; TCRdb has only the in-frame clones, and not every one. The table has tens of thousands of clones, over 80% seen once. Specimen: PBMCs, collected after 24 months of ibrutinib treatment. The source of these receptors is a human donor with chronic lymphocytic leukemia. Both conserved end residues are part of each CDR3. The D gene is left open where the match is weak. Not all rows give a size; the values are once, few, many and, for expanded clones, a class.

TRBJ1-5,-,12,-,TRBV29-1,CSAMNPNQPQHF,TGCAGCGCCATGAACCCCAATCAGCCCCAGCATTTT
TRBJ2-3,TRBD1,15,once,TRBV27,CASSLTGRETDTQYF,TGTGCCAGCAGTTTGACAGGGAGAGAGACAGATACGCAGTATTTT
TRBJ2-6,-,15,-,TRBV9,CASSVVSSGANVLTF,TGTGCCAGCAGCGTAGTGTCGTCTGGGGCCAACGTCCTGACTTTC
TRBJ1-6,-,16,-,TRBV7-2,CASSLALRVRGSPLHF,TGTGCCAGCAGCTTAGCACTGAGGGTTCGGGGCTCACCCCTCCACTTT
TRBJ1-2,-,13,-,TRBV6-5,CASSYGQNYGYTF,TGTGCCAGCAGTTACGGGCAGAACTATGGCTACACCTTC
TRBJ1-1,TRBD1,13,-,TRBV7-2,CASSRDRARSAFF,TGTGCCAGCAGCAGGGACAGGGCTCGATCAGCTTTCTTT
TRBJ1-1,-,14,few,TRBV28,CASRGRRMNTEAFF,TGTGCCAGCAGGGGACGGAGGATGAACACTGAAGCTTTCTTT
TRBJ2-1,TRBD2,15,-,TRBV6-6,CASSDGGSSYNEQFF,TGTGCCAGCAGTGACGGCGGGAGCTCCTACAATGAGCAGTTCTTC
TRBJ2-1,TRBD2,14,-,TRBV2,CASSVTSGNNEQFF,TGTGCCAGCAGTGTGACTAGCGGGAACAATGAGCAGTTCTTC
TRBJ2-1,-,15,-,TRBV5-4,CASSFGTSRFYEQFF,TGTGCCAGCAGCTTCGGGACTTCCCGTTTCTATGAGCAGTTCTTC
TRBJ2-5,-,13,once,TRBV30,CAWRGRGLETQYF,TGTGCCTGGAGGGGCAGGGGCCTGGAGACCCAGTACTTC
TRBJ2-3,-,14,-,TRBV27,CASSPEGFTDTQYF,TGTGCCAGCAGCCCCGAAGGCTTTACAGATACGCAGTATTTT
TRBJ2-7,-,14,once,TRBV11-3,CASSATGTGFEQYF,TGTGCCAGCAGCGCCACTGGCACGGGGTTCGAGCAGTACTTC